The T cell receptor beta chain under discussion was sequenced for a study of cytomegalovirus exposure and HLA in healthy donors. Primers included in the PCR were 60 Vbeta and 13 Jbeta primers. Libraries were prepared by immunoSEQ multiplex PCR; TCRdb keeps only in-frame clonotypes and omits some of them. Of around 99,000 clones in the sample, roughly 80% were seen once. This clone was counted once. CDR1 and CDR2 (germline): SGDLS, YYNGEE. This CDR3 is built from 14 residues. The trim removed 3 bases at V and 8 bases at J, leaving 5 bases unmatched. This clonotype originated in a man aged 30 to 39 in good health and CMV-seronegative. Sequenced: PBMCs. This chain uses TRBV9 with TRBJ1-3; 10 bases line up with TRBD1. CDR3 amino acids: CASSADRGMDTIYF. CDR3 nucleotides: TGTGCCAGCAGCGCGGACAGGGGGATGGACACCATATATTTT.